This is a list of T cell receptor beta chains from one sample in a study of cytomegalovirus exposure and HLA in healthy donors. TCRdb keeps only in-frame clones here, not all; method: immunoSEQ multiplex PCR. The sample contains 280,000 or so clones, 85% to 90% of which appear only once. Sequencing was carried out using PBMCs. These receptors all come from a woman aged 18-30 years in good health and CMV-seronegative. Both conserved end residues are part of each CDR3.

V: TRBV13; J: TRBJ2-5; CDR3: CASSLAEIEQETQYF
V: TRBV18; J: TRBJ1-3; CDR3: CASSPQRDTGNTIYF
V: TRBV27; J: TRBJ2-7; CDR3: CASRGQISSYEQYF
V: TRBV21-1; J: TRBJ2-7; CDR3: CASIPTSGSSYEQYF
V: TRBV18; J: TRBJ2-5; CDR3: CASHTGASGIETQYF
V: TRBV9; J: TRBJ1-1; CDR3: CASSKQQSFMNTEAFF
V: TRBV28; J: TRBJ1-5; CDR3: CASTEGSGEQPQHF
V: TRBV2; J: TRBJ2-7; CDR3: CASRRDTTYEQYF
V: TRBV2; J: TRBJ2-7; CDR3: CASSPGTSGIPTYPYEQYF
V: TRBV27; J: TRBJ1-1; CDR3: CASSLPGGTEAFF
V: TRBV9; J: TRBJ2-2; CDR3: CASSGASGEYTGELFF
V: TRBV10-3; J: TRBJ2-7; CDR3: CAIRERESAYEQYF
V: TRBV6-6; J: TRBJ2-1; CDR3: CASSWGLAGGNEQFF
V: TRBV6-5; J: TRBJ2-7; CDR3: CASSYYGQGYEQYF
V: TRBV15; J: TRBJ2-7; CDR3: CATSRDPHRGEQYF
V: TRBV7-9; J: TRBJ2-1; CDR3: CASGGVGNEQFF
V: TRBV10-3; J: TRBJ2-4; CDR3: CAISAAGGQGNIQYF
V: TRBV5-6; J: TRBJ1-5; CDR3: CASSFLRELNQPQHF
V: TRBV6-4; J: TRBJ2-3; CDR3: CASSNQRDTDTQYF
V: TRBV28; J: TRBJ1-3; CDR3: CASSLTWAQGNTIYF
V: TRBV6-1; J: TRBJ2-7; CDR3: CASSLGQGAFDEQYF
V: TRBV27; J: TRBJ1-2; CDR3: CASSSTGGHGYTF
V: TRBV27; J: TRBJ2-7; CDR3: CASSLSNRVYEQYF
V: TRBV6-1; J: TRBJ1-5; CDR3: CASILQAVGQPQHF
V: TRBV27; J: TRBJ2-7; CDR3: CASRRPGQGSYEQYF
V: TRBV10-1; J: TRBJ1-1; CDR3: CASSGDLRKGAFF
V: TRBV5-6; J: TRBJ2-3; CDR3: CASSLRGTDTQYF
V: TRBV27; J: TRBJ1-6; CDR3: CASSSAGVRNSPLHF
V: TRBV5-4; J: TRBJ2-4; CDR3: CASSWGDRGELNIQYF
V: TRBV5-4; J: TRBJ2-7; CDR3: CASSPGLAGVSYEQYF
V: TRBV28; J: TRBJ2-1; CDR3: CASSPRGANEQFF
V: TRBV28; J: TRBJ1-5; CDR3: CASESGQGGQPQHF
V: TRBV19; J: TRBJ1-2; CDR3: CASSRHNNYGYTF
V: TRBV11-2; J: TRBJ2-7; CDR3: CASSLGFAGPFPYEQYF
V: TRBV6-5; J: TRBJ2-7; CDR3: CASSSARASYEQYF
V: TRBV7-2; J: TRBJ2-1; CDR3: CASSLTGLAGVGSYNEQFF
V: TRBV9; J: TRBJ2-5; CDR3: CASNRREQETQYF
V: TRBV27; J: TRBJ2-6; CDR3: CASSFFDSAEGANVLTF
V: TRBV6-1; J: TRBJ2-7; CDR3: CASISRDRGYEQYF
V: TRBV7-9; J: TRBJ2-7; CDR3: CASSRSTYEQYF
V: TRBV10-3; J: TRBJ1-5; CDR3: CATGQGINQPQHF
V: TRBV5-1; J: TRBJ2-1; CDR3: CASSQSGARHNEQFF
V: TRBV19; J: TRBJ1-2; CDR3: CASSITGGDYGYTF
V: TRBV10-3; J: TRBJ2-7; CDR3: CAIRREGDRVYEQYF
V: TRBV6-1; J: TRBJ2-1; CDR3: CASSELAGGNDEQFF
V: TRBV15; J: TRBJ1-1; CDR3: CATSRDRGTVTEAFF
V: TRBV6-5; J: TRBJ1-2; CDR3: CASSYSGGRDGYTF
V: TRBV28; J: TRBJ2-1; CDR3: CASSLEAEQFF
V: TRBV9; J: TRBJ1-4; CDR3: CASSAFQRLQGNEKLFF
V: TRBV7-8; J: TRBJ2-1; CDR3: CASSLEGARSYNEQFF
V: TRBV9; J: TRBJ2-5; CDR3: CASSVRSGETQYF
V: TRBV6-5; J: TRBJ1-2; CDR3: CASRGGGPRYGYTF
V: TRBV7-6; J: TRBJ2-1; CDR3: CASSLSDGGYNEQFF
V: TRBV28; J: TRBJ2-1; CDR3: CASSPNLAGLANEQFF
V: TRBV30; J: TRBJ1-1; CDR3: CAWSVRRSEAFF
V: TRBV4-3; J: TRBJ1-1; CDR3: CASSQVTSTGSMNTEAFF